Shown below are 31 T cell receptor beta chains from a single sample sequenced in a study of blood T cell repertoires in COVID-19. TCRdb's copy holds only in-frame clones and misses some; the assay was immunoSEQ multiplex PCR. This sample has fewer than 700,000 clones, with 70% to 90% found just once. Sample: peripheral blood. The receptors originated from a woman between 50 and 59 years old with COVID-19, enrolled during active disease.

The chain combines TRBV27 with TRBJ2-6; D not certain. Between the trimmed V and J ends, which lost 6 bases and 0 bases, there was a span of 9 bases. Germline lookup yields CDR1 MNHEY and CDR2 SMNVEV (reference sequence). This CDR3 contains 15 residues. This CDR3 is CASSRHDSGANVLTF. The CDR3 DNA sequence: TGTGCCAGCAGCCGACACGACTCTGGGGCCAACGTCCTGACTTTC.

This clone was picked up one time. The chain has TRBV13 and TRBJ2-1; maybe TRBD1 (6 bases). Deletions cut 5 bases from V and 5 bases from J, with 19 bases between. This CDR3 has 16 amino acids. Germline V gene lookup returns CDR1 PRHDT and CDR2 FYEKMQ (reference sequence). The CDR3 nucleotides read TGTGCCAGCAGCCCCCTAACCGGACAGAGAAACAATGAGCAGTTCTTC. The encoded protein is CASSPLTGQRNNEQFF.

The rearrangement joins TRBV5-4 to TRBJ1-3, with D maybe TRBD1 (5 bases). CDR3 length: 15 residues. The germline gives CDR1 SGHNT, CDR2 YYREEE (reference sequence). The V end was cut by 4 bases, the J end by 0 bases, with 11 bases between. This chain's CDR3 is CASSLGLDSGNTIYF. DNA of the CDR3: TGTGCCAGCAGCCTGGGACTCGACTCTGGAAACACCATATATTTT.

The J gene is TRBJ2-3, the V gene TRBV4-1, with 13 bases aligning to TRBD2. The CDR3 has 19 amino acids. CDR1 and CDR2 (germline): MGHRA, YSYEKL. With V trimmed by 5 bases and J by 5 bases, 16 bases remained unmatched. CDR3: CASSSSPPTSGGAGDTQYF. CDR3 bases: TGCGCCAGCAGCTCAAGCCCCCCAACTAGCGGGGGGGCGGGAGATACGCAGTATTTT.

The CDR3 DNA reads TGTGCCAGCAGGTATGGGGCTACAGATACGCAGTATTTT. Its protein product is CASRYGATDTQYF. The gene calls are TRBV27 and TRBJ2-3; D perhaps matches TRBD1 (5 bases). The CDR3 is 13 amino acids. Germline V gives CDR1 MNHEY, CDR2 SMNVEV (reference sequence). V shed 6 bases and J shed 3 bases, with 10 bases lying between them.

CDR3 residues: CASSFLQGTDTQYF. CDR3 in DNA: TGTGCCAGCAGCTTCTTACAGGGCACAGATACGCAGTATTTT. The V and J genes are TRBV7-8 and TRBJ2-3; a possible D gene is TRBD1 (5 bases). This CDR3 has 14 amino acids. Trimming left V 3 bases short and J 1 base short, with 8 bases between. Germline CDR1 reads SGHVS; CDR2 reads FQNEAQ.

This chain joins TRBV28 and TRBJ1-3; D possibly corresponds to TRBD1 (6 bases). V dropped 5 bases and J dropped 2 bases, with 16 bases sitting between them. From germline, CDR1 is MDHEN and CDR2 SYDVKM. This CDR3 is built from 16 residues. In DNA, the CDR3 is TGTGCCAGCAGTATCACCGGGACACTAGCTGGAAACACCATATATTTT. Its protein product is CASSITGTLAGNTIYF.

The CDR3 sequence: CASSGELFF. CDR3 nucleotides: TGTGCAAGCTCTGGGGAGCTGTTTTTT. The chain links TRBV12-2 to TRBJ2-2; the table's D call TRBD2 went unverified against the DNA. TRBV12-2 is a pseudogene locus. The CDR3 totals 9 residues.

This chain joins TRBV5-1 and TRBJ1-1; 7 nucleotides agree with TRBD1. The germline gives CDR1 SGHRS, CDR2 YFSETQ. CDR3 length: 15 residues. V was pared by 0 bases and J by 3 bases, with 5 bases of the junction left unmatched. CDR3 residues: CASSLARGRYTEAFF. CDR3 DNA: TGCGCCAGCAGCTTGGCCAGGGGGAGGTACACTGAAGCTTTCTTT.

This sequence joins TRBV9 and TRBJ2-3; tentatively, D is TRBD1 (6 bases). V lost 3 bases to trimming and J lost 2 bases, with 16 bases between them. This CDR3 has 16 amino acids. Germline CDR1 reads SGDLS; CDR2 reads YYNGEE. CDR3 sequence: CASSGGRDILTDTQYF. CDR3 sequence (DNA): TGTGCCAGCAGCGGTGGCCGGGACATCCTCACAGATACGCAGTATTTT.

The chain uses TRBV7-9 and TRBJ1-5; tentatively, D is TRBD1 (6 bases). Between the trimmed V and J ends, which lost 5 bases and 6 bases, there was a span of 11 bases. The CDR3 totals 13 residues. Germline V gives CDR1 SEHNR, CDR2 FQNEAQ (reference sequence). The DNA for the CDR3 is TGTGCCAGCAGCCCAGGGGACCCTCAGCCCCAGCATTTT. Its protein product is CASSPGDPQPQHF. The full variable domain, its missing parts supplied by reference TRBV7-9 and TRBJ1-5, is DTGVSQNPRHKITKRGQNVTFRCDPISEHNRLYWYRQTLGQGPEFLTYFQNEAQLEKSRLLSDRFSAERPKGSFSTLEIQRTEQGDSAMYLCASSPGDPQPQHFGDGTRLSIL.

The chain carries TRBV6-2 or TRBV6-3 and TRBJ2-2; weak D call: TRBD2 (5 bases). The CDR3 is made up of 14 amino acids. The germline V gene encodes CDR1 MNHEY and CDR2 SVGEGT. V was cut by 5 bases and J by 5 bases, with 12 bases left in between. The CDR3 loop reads CASSDNRGTGELFF. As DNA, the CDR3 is TGTGCCAGCAGTGATAACCGAGGGACCGGGGAGCTGTTTTTT.

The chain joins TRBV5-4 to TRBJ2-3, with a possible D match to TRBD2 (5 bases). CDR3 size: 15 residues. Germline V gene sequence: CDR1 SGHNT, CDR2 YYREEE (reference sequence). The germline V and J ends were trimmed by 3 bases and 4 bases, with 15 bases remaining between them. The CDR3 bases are TGTGCCAGCAGCTCCCGGGGTAGCTCGGCAGATACGCAGTATTTT. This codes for CASSSRGSSADTQYF.

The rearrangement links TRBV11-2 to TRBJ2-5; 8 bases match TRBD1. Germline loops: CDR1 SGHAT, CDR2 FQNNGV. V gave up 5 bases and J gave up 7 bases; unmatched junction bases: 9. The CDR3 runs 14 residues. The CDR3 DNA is TGTGCCAGCAGCATATCGACAGGGGCTGGGACCCAGTACTTC. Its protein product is CASSISTGAGTQYF.

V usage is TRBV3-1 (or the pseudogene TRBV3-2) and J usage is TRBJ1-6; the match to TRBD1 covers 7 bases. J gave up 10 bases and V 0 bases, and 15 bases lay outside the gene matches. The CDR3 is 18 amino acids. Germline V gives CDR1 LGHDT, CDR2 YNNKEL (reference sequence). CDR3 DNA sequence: TGTGCCAGCAGCCAAGACCTGACAGGGTCTTTTAAAGGGTCACCCCTCCACTTT. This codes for CASSQDLTGSFKGSPLHF.

The CDR3 sequence is CASRGTRGSDTQYF. CDR3 sequence (DNA): TGTGCCAGCAGGGGGACTCGAGGGTCAGATACGCAGTATTTT. V and J are TRBV25-1 and TRBJ2-3, with a weak D call TRBD2 (6 bases). Germline V gene data show CDR1 as MGHDK and CDR2 as SYGVNS. CDR3 length: 14 amino acids. V dropped 6 bases and J dropped 4 bases, with 14 bases sitting between them.

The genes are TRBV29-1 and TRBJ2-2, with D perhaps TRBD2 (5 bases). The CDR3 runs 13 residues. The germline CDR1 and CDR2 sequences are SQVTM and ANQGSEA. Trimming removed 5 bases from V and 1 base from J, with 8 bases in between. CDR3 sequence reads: CSVPGMNTGELFF. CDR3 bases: TGCAGCGTTCCCGGGATGAACACCGGGGAGCTGTTTTTT.

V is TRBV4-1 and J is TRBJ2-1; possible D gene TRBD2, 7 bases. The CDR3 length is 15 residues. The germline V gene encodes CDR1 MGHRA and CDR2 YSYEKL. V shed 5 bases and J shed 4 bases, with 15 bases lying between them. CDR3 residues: CASSYWGGPYNEQFF. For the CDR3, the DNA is TGCGCCAGCAGCTATTGGGGGGGCCCATACAATGAGCAGTTCTTC.

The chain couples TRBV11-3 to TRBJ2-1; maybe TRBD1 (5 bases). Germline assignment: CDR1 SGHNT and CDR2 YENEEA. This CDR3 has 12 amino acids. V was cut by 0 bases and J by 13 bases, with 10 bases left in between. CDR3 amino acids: CASSLDYQGQFF. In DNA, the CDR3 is TGTGCCAGCAGCTTAGATTACCAGGGACAGTTCTTC.

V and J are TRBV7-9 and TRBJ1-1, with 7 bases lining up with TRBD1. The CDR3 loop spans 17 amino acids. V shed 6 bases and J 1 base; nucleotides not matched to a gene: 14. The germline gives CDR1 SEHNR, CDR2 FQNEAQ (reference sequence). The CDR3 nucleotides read TGTGCCAGCAGTTCAACGATCGGACAGGACGGGAACACTGAAGCTTTCTTT. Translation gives CASSSTIGQDGNTEAFF.

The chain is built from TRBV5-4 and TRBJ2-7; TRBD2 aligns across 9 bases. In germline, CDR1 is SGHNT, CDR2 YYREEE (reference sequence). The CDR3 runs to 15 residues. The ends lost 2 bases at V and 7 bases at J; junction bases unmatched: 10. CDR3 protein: CASSLGAGGPSEQYF. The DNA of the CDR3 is TGTGCCAGCAGCTTAGGGGCGGGGGGGCCTAGTGAGCAGTACTTC.

CDR3 sequence (DNA): TGTGCCAGCAGTAGGGGGACAGGGCCGTACGAGCAGTACTTC. Translating it yields CASSRGTGPYEQYF. V and J are TRBV27 and TRBJ2-7, with 9 bases aligning to TRBD1. The CDR3 is 14 amino acids. The J segment lost 4 bases and the V segment lost 5 bases, leaving 6 bases of the junction unmatched. Germline V CDR1 and CDR2: MNHEY, SMNVEV (reference sequence).

The CDR3 coding sequence is TGTGCCAGTAGTATAGCGTGGCAGGGGATATATGGCTACACCTTC. Residues: CASSIAWQGIYGYTF. V gene TRBV19 combines with J gene TRBJ1-2, with D tentatively TRBD1 (6 bases). Germline V gene data show CDR1 as LNHDA and CDR2 as SQIVND (reference sequence). The V end lost 1 base, the J end lost 5 bases, and 14 bases lay between the germline ends. There are 15 residues in the CDR3.

CDR3 nucleotides: TGTGCCAGCAGCCCAGCGCTGGGACTAGCCCAGGGTACAGATACGCAGTATTTT. This gives the protein CASSPALGLAQGTDTQYF. This sequence joins TRBV11-2 and TRBJ2-3, with 9 bases aligning to TRBD2. J was trimmed by 3 bases and V by 5 bases; bases with no gene match: 15. Germline lookup yields CDR1 SGHAT and CDR2 FQNNGV. CDR3 size: 18 residues.

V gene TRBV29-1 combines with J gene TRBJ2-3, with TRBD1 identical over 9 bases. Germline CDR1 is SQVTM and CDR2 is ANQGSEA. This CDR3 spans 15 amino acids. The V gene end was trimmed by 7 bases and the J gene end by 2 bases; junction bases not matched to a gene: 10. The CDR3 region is CSGVGQGSYTDTQYF. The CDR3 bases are TGCAGCGGGGTGGGACAGGGATCCTACACAGATACGCAGTATTTT.

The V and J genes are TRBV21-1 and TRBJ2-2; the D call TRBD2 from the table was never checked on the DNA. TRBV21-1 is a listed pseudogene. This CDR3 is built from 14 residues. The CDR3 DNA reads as TGTGCCAGCCCACAGGGACTAAACACCGGGGAGCTGTTTTTT. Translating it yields CASPQGLNTGELFF.

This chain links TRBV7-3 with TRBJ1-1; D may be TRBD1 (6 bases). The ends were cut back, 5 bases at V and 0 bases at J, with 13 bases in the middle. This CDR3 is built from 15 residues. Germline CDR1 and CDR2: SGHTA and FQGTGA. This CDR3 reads CASSETTGLNTEAFF. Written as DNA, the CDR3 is TGTGCCAGCAGCGAAACAACAGGGTTGAACACTGAAGCTTTCTTT.

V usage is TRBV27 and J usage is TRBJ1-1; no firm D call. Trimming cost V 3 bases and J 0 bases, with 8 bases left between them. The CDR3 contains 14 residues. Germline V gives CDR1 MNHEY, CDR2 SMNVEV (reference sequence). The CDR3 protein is CASSFGELNTEAFF. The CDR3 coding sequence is TGTGCCAGCAGTTTCGGTGAGTTGAACACTGAAGCTTTCTTT.

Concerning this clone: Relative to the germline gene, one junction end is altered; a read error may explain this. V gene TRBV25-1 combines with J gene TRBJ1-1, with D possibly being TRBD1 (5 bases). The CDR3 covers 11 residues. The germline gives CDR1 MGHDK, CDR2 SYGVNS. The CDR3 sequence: CATAYGGEVFF. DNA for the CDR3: TGTGCCACCGCATATGGGGGGGAAGTTTTCTTT.

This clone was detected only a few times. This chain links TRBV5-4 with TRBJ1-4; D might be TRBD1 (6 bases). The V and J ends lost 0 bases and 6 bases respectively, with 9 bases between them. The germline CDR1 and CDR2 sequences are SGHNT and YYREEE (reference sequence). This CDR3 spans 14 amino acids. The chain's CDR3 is CASSLEKGDEKLFF. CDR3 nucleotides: TGTGCCAGCAGCTTGGAGAAGGGGGATGAAAAACTGTTTTTT.

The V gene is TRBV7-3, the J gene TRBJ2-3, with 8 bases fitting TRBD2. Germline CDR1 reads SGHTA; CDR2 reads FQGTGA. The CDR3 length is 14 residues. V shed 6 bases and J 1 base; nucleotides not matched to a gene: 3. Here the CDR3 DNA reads TGTGCCAGCAGAGCGGGGGCAGGCACAGATACGCAGTATTTT. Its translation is CASRAGAGTDTQYF.